This T cell receptor beta chain was documented in a study of CD8+ T cells in alopecia areata. Points from the study as a whole: Normal skin contains resident alphabeta T cells, and these are also sequenced in scalp samples. Relative to mice, TCR sharing across patients was less clear, a difference possibly HLA-related.

As for this clone: The antigen is not known.

CDR1 is MNHEY, CDR2 SVGAGI, per germline. There are 14 residues in the CDR3. The ends were cut back, 5 bases at V and 5 bases at J, with 13 bases in the middle. After isolation, RNA underwent reverse transcription to generate cDNA as the sequencing template. Sequencing was performed with immunoSEQ multiplex PCR; in TCRdb, only in-frame clones are kept and a portion is missing. The sample lists approximately 150,000 clones; approximately 60% were seen once. This sequence was found in a human donor in good health. The sequenced sample consisted of CD8+ T cells sorted from blood. The genes are TRBV6-5 and TRBJ2-1; D is perhaps TRBD2 (6 bases). CDR3 DNA sequence: TGTGCCAGCAGTGGGAGGCCGGATAACAATGAGCAGTTCTTC. It is translated as CASSGRPDNNEQFF.